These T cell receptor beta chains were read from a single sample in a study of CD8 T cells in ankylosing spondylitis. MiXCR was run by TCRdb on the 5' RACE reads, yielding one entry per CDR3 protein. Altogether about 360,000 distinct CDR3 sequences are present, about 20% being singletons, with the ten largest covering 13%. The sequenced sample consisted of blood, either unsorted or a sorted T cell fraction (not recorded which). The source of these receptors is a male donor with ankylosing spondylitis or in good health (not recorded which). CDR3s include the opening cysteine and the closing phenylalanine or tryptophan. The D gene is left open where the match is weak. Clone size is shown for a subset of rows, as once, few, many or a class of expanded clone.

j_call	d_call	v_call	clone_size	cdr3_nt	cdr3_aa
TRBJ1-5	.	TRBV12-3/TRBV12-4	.	TGTGCCAGCAGTTTAGTAATGGGCCCAAATCAGCCCCAGCATTTT	CASSLVMGPNQPQHF
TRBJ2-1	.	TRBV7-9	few	TGTGCCAGCAGCTTATTCAGGTTCAATGAGCAGTTCTTC	CASSLFRFNEQFF
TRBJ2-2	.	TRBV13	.	TGTGCCAGCAGCACACGCACGAACACCGGGGAGCTGTTTTTT	CASSTRTNTGELFF
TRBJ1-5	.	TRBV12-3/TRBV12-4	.	TGTGCCAGCAGTTTAGCGCAGGACAGTTGGGGCGGCAATCAGCCCCAGCATTTT	CASSLAQDSWGGNQPQHF
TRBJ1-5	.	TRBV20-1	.	TGCAGTGCTACAGCGAGATATAGCAATCAGCCCCAGCATTTT	CSATARYSNQPQHF
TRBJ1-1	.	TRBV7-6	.	TGTGCCAGCAGCTTAGCCATAGGGGGAGCCACTGAAGCTTTCTTT	CASSLAIGGATEAFF
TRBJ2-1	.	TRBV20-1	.	TGCAGTGCTAGTCAGGGTCTGCGGAACAATGAGCAGTTCTTC	CSASQGLRNNEQFF
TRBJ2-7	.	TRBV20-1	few	TGCAGTGCTGCGCTGGACGGTTACGAGCAGTACTTC	CSAALDGYEQYF
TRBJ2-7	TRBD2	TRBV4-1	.	TGCGCCAGCAGCATAGCGGGGGGTCCGACCTACGAGCAGTACTTC	CASSIAGGPTYEQYF
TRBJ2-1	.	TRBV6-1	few	TGTGCCAGCAGTGAAGAACTAGGGGGGGGTTACAATGAGCAGTTCTTC	CASSEELGGGYNEQFF
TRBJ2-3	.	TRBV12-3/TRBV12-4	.	TGTGCCGACGGTTGGGGCACAGATACGCAGTATTTT	CADGWGTDTQYF
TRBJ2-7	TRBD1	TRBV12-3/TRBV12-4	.	TGTGCCAGCAGTCTCACCCCTCCAGGGGGCTACGAGCAGTACTTC	CASSLTPPGGYEQYF
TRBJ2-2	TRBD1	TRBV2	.	TGTGCCAGCAGTGAGAGGGCAGGGGGTGCGACTGGCGGGGAGCTGTTTTTT	CASSERAGGATGGELFF
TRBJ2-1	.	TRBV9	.	TGTGCCAGCAGCGTAGAGGGTTACAATGAGCAGTTCTTC	CASSVEGYNEQFF
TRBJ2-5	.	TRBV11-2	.	TGTGCCAGCAGCTCGAGCCTAGGGGCCGGAGGAGAGACCCAGTACTTC	CASSSSLGAGGETQYF
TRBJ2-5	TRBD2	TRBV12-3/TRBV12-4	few	TGTGCCAGCAGTTCCTGGACTAGCGGGGGAGGAGAGACCCAGTACTTC	CASSSWTSGGGETQYF
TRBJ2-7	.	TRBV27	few	TGTGCCAGCAGTTCAGAACCGGGAAACACCTACGAGCAGTACTTC	CASSSEPGNTYEQYF
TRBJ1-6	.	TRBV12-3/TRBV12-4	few	TGTGCCAGCAGCCTGACAGTCTATAATTCACCCCTCCACTTT	CASSLTVYNSPLHF
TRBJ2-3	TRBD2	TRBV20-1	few	TGCAGTGCCCCCTCGCGGGGGGGCTCAGATACGCAGTATTTT	CSAPSRGGSDTQYF
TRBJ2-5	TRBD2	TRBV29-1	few	TGCAGCGTTGAATTGGGGGGGGAGACCCAGTACTTC	CSVELGGETQYF
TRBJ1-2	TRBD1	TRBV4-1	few	TGCGCCAGCAGCCAAGATCAGGGGGCGCCTCACTATGGCTACACCTTC	CASSQDQGAPHYGYTF
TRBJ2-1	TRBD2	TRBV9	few	TGTGCCAGCAGCCTTAGCCTTAGCGGGGGGGCTGTAGGTGAGCAGTTCTTC	CASSLSLSGGAVGEQFF
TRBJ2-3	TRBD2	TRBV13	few	TGTGCCAGCAGCTCCCGACTAGCGGGGGGCGCAGATACGCAGTATTTT	CASSSRLAGGADTQYF
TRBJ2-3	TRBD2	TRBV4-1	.	TGCGCCAGCAGCCAAGAGACTAGCGGGGGGATTTACACAGATACGCAGTATTTT	CASSQETSGGIYTDTQYF
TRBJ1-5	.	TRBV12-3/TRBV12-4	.	TGTGCCAGCACCCTCCAGGGACTTGAATTTTTTCCACCCCAGCATTTT	CASTLQGLEFFPPQHF
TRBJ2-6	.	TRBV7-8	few	TGTGCCAGCAGCTTATGGCTCTCTGGGGCCAACGTCCTGACTTTC	CASSLWLSGANVLTF
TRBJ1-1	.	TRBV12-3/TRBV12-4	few	TGTGCCAGCAGTTTAGGCGGACAGCTGAACACTGAAGCTTTCTTT	CASSLGGQLNTEAFF
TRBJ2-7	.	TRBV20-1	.	TGCAGTGCCGCCCCCGCGGCAAGCTCCTACGAGCAGTACTTC	CSAAPAASSYEQYF
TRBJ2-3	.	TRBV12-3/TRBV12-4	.	TGTGCCAGCAGTTTAGCCAGCCAGCCTGCTGTGCAGTATTTT	CASSLASQPAVQYF
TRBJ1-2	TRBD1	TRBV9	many	TGTGCCAGCAGCGCGGGACAGGGGCTCTGGGGCTACACCTTC	CASSAGQGLWGYTF
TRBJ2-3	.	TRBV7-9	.	TGTGCCAGCAGCTTAGCGATGGGGGGGCGCACAGATACGCATTATTTT	CASSLAMGGRTDTHYF
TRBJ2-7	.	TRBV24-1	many	TGTGCCACCCTTTACGAGCAGTACTTC	CATLYEQYF
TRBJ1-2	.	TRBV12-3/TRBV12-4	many	TGTGCCAGCAGCAAATCACCCGACGAGGTCAAAGCGGGCTACACCTTC	CASSKSPDEVKAGYTF
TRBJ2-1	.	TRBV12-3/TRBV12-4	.	TGTGCCAGCACCCCGGGCGGGGATGAGCAGTTCTTC	CASTPGGDEQFF
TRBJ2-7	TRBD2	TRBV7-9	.	TGTGCCAGCAGCTTATTCAGCGGGGGGGCCTACGAGCAGTACTTC	CASSLFSGGAYEQYF
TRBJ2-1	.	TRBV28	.	TGTGCCAGCAGTTTATCCCTGGGGAGCGGCCAATACAATGAGCAGTTCTTC	CASSLSLGSGQYNEQFF
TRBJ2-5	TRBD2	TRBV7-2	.	TGTGCCAGCAGCTTAGCTAGCGGGGGGCAGGAAGAGACCCAGTACTTC	CASSLASGGQEETQYF
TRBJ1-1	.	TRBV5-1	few	TGCGCCAGCAGCTTGGCCGGGGGGCCTGAAGCTTTCTTT	CASSLAGGPEAFF
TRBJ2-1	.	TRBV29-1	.	TGCAGCGTTGAAGATGTGAAGTACTCCTACAATGAGCAGTTCTTC	CSVEDVKYSYNEQFF
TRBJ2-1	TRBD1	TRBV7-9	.	TGTGCCAGCAGCTTCGGACAGGGCCTTCACAATGAGCAGTTCTTC	CASSFGQGLHNEQFF